This T cell receptor (beta chain) was identified in a study of vaccination and CD4 T cells after COVID-19. Study-wide context: Overlapping peptides of the spike proteins of SARS-CoV-2, HCoV-NL63, HCoV-OC43 and HCoV-229E were used for cell stimulation.

This clonotype was picked up a small number of times. Its antigen is as yet unknown. General study results and limits: A median of 86.3% of reactive clones, in convalescent patients, became evident only post-vaccination. Vaccine-specific clones in convalescent patients were spike mono-reactive in 304 of 307 cases.

Treatment indicated: roughly ten-day PBMC culture with coronavirus spike peptide pools or control peptides (ViraFEST assay). PCR tests turned positive between March and December 2020, before US Alpha, Beta and Delta variants. Sequencing of the DNA from cultured CD4+ T cells was carried out with the Oncomine TCR Beta short-read assay. Each CDR3 protein gets one entry after TCRdb re-called the PCR reads with MiXCR. The data hold 17,000 or so distinct CDR3 sequences, with less than 60% observed a single time. V was pared by 0 bases and J by 4 bases, with 5 bases of the junction left unmatched. The germline gives CDR1 SGHTA, CDR2 FQGNSA. CDR3 size: 15 residues.

This receptor was obtained from a human donor who had recovered from COVID-19. The chain joins TRBV7-2 to TRBJ1-2, with 7 bases that match TRBD1. Here the sequenced sample was CD4+ T cells from blood, cultured in vitro, taken before SARS-CoV-2 vaccination. The CDR3: CASSLAGTAVYGYTF. Here the CDR3 DNA reads TGTGCCAGCAGCTTAGCTGGGACAGCCGTCTATGGCTACACCTTC. The full variable domain, completed using reference TRBV7-2 and TRBJ1-2, is GAGVSQSPSNKVTEKGKDVELRCDPISGHTALYWYRQSLGQGLEFLIYFQGNSAPDKSGLPSDRFSAERTGGSVSTLTIQRTQQEDSAVYLCASSLAGTAVYGYTFGSGTRLTVV.